Listed here is a single T cell receptor (beta chain). As yet, its antigen is unknown. Assay used: immunoSEQ multiplex PCR; TCRdb lists only in-frame clones, some missing. The data contain under 70,000 clones, roughly 90% of them singletons. The sample is drawn from a study of cytomegalovirus exposure and HLA in healthy donors. About the study: The use of the same platform for the 95 to 150 validation repertoires and the 550 to 850 first-cohort repertoires was reported by a later analysis. The study, taken as a whole, reports: Most observed TCR sequences were rare, whereas some public TCRs were detected in many donors. There were a few CMV-associated chains whose specificity for CMV antigens was confirmed in vitro. Investigators reported more than 150 TCR beta chains as tied to cytomegalovirus.

CDR1 and CDR2 (germline): MNHEY, SVGAGI. The CDR3 covers 11 residues. Between the trimmed V and J ends, which lost 8 bases and 6 bases, there was a span of 9 bases. Source material: PBMCs. The source of this sequence is a woman under 30 in good health and CMV-seronegative. The chain has TRBV6-5 and TRBJ2-3; D unresolved. The CDR3 DNA sequence: TGTGCCAGCTCCTGGGCTGATACGCAGTATTTT. This codes for CASSWADTQYF.